The 9 T cell receptor beta chains below were found in one sample sequenced in a study of blood T cell repertoires in COVID-19. TCRdb's table, derived via immunoSEQ multiplex PCR, lists solely in-frame clones and lacks some. Here the sample spans some 140,000 clones, roughly 90% being singletons. What was sequenced was peripheral blood. Receptor source: a man aged 70 or older with active COVID-19.

This chain uses TRBV19 with TRBJ1-3; 7 bases map to TRBD1. The CDR3 runs to 17 residues. V lost 7 bases, J lost 0 bases, and 12 bases stayed unmatched. CDR1 is LNHDA, CDR2 SQIVND, per germline (reference sequence). The CDR3 nucleotides read TGTGCCAGTACTTTAATGCCGGGACAGACCTCTGGAAACACCATATATTTT. As protein: CASTLMPGQTSGNTIYF. The whole variable domain, filled in from reference TRBV19 and TRBJ1-3, reads DGGITQSPKYLFRKEGQNVTLSCEQNLNHDAMYWYRQDPGQGLRLIYYSQIVNDFQKGDIAEGYSVSREKKESFPLTVTSAQKNPTAFYLCASTLMPGQTSGNTIYFGEGSWLTVV.

The chain is built from TRBV3-1 (or the pseudogene TRBV3-2) and TRBJ2-1; weak D call: TRBD2 (5 bases). Per germline, CDR1 LGHDT and CDR2 YNNKEL (reference sequence). The CDR3 runs 13 residues. The V and J ends lost 4 bases and 9 bases respectively, with 13 bases between them. In DNA, the CDR3 is TGTGCCAGCAGCCTGCTCGGACTCGGTGAGCAGTTCTTC. It is translated as CASSLLGLGEQFF.

V usage is TRBV9 and J usage is TRBJ2-1; TRBD2 matches at 8 bases. CDR3 length equals 16 residues. V lost 0 bases, J lost 6 bases, and 8 bases stayed unmatched. Per the germline V gene, CDR1 is SGDLS and CDR2 is YYNGEE. CDR3 sequence reads: CASSVVSGGPGNEQFF. DNA of the CDR3: TGTGCCAGCAGCGTAGTTTCGGGAGGGCCGGGCAATGAGCAGTTCTTC.

This clone was detected only once. The rearrangement joins TRBV9 to TRBJ2-1, with 10 bases identical to TRBD2. J lost 7 bases, V lost 4 bases, and 14 bases had no gene match. From germline, CDR1 is SGDLS and CDR2 YYNGEE. This CDR3 is 17 amino acids long. Here the CDR3 reads CASSPVWTSGELNEQFF. CDR3 DNA sequence: TGTGCCAGCAGCCCCGTATGGACTAGCGGTGAGTTGAATGAGCAGTTCTTC.

The chain has TRBV11-3 and TRBJ1-1, with a tentative D call TRBD1 (6 bases). The CDR3 has 15 residues. Trimming took 5 bases from V and 11 from J, leaving 24 bases between them. Germline V lookup: CDR1 SGHNT, CDR2 YENEEA. CDR3 coding DNA: TGTGCCAGCAGCCCAAACTCCGGGACGGGACAAGGGGCTTTCTTT. The encoded protein is CASSPNSGTGQGAFF.

The gene calls are TRBV4-2 and TRBJ2-5; D call uncertain. The CDR3 runs to 14 residues. The V end was cut by 5 bases, the J end by 2 bases, with 12 bases between. Germline V gives CDR1 LGHNA, CDR2 YNFKEQ. The CDR3 protein is CASSSPHRQETQYF. CDR3 sequence (DNA): TGTGCCAGCAGCTCCCCCCACAGACAAGAGACCCAGTACTTC.

The chain has TRBV5-1 and TRBJ2-1; tentative D call: TRBD2 (7 bases). V shed 4 bases and J shed 8 bases, with 19 bases lying between them. The germline V gene encodes CDR1 SGHRS and CDR2 YFSETQ. This CDR3 region has 15 residues. DNA of the CDR3: TGCGCCAGCAGCCCTCCGGGGGGCATCGGGGATGAGCAGTTCTTC. Translating gives CASSPPGGIGDEQFF.

This chain joins TRBV9 and TRBJ1-6; 10 bases align to TRBD1. Unmatched junction bases numbered 4, after V lost 3 bases and J lost 7 bases. Germline-derived CDR1 and CDR2 are SGDLS and YYNGEE. The CDR3 length is 15 residues. The CDR3 loop is CASSGPGQGNSPLHF. For the CDR3, the DNA is TGTGCCAGCAGCGGGCCGGGACAGGGGAATTCACCCCTCCACTTT.

This clone was found once. The chain recombines TRBV6-6 with TRBJ1-3, with D perhaps matching TRBD1 (6 bases). The CDR3 covers 14 residues. Germline V gene sequence: CDR1 MNHNY, CDR2 SVGAGI (reference sequence). Trimming removed 5 bases at V and 2 bases at J, with 10 bases between. In nucleotides, the CDR3 is TGTGCCAGCAGTCCCACAGGGACTGGAAACACCATATATTTT. It encodes CASSPTGTGNTIYF.